This TCR beta chain was sequenced for a study of blood T cells in healthy people across ages. Alongside a J-beta primer mix, a sample-barcoded 5' primer served in a second PCR lasting about 6 to 12 cycles. From the 5' RACE reads, TCRdb called clonotypes with MiXCR, one entry per CDR3 protein. The sample gives about 1.6 million distinct CDR3 sequences, approximately 32% of which show up once; around 11% is in the top ten. The junction had 10 bases not matched to a gene; V was cut back by 4 bases and J by 5 bases. Germline assignment: CDR1 SEHNR and CDR2 FQNEAQ (reference sequence). The CDR3 is made up of 16 amino acids.

The gene calls are TRBV7-9 and TRBJ1-2, with 10 bases fitting TRBD1. The source material was blood. The sequence came from a woman aged 25 to 39 in good health. As DNA, the CDR3 is TGTGCCAGCAGCTCCGCCCGGGACAGGGGACGGTATGGCTACACCTTC. It codes for CASSSARDRGRYGYTF. The full variable domain, rest sourced from reference TRBV7-9 and TRBJ1-2, is DTGVSQNPRHKITKRGQNVTFRCDPISEHNRLYWYRQTLGQGPEFLTYFQNEAQLEKSRLLSDRFSAERPKGSFSTLEIQRTEQGDSAMYLCASSSARDRGRYGYTFGSGTRLTVV.